The 5 T cell receptor beta chains in this list originate from one sample, sequenced in a study of shared clonotypes between healthy human individuals. Using immunoSEQ multiplex PCR, the repertoire was profiled, and TCRdb retains in-frame clones only, with some absent. The sample yields about 820,000 clones, around 93% seen once. Terminally differentiated effector memory CD45RA+ cells were excluded by CCR7 positive selection of CD45RO-negative cells. Material: naive CD8+ T cells sorted from blood. The origin of the receptors is a young man in good health.

The chain is built from TRBV4-1 and TRBJ1-5, with D possibly being TRBD1 (6 bases). With 3 bases removed from V and 1 base from J, the gap between germline ends came to 16 bases. This CDR3 contains 17 residues. The V gene's germline CDR1 is MGHRA and CDR2 YSYEKL. The CDR3 DNA reads as TGCGCCAGCAGCCAGGAGGGGGGGGCTGGGAGCAATCAGCCCCAGCATTTT. This translates into CASSQEGGAGSNQPQHF.

The CDR3 DNA follows: TGTGCCAGCAGCTCCGTCTCACTAGCGGGAGCATGGGGAGAGACCCAGTACTTC. Its protein product is CASSSVSLAGAWGETQYF. The chain links TRBV7-9 to TRBJ2-5, with 11 bases identical to TRBD2. V shed 4 bases, J shed 4 bases, and the junction held 14 bases outside the gene matches. The CDR3 runs to 18 residues. Germline V gene sequence: CDR1 SEHNR, CDR2 FQNEAQ (reference sequence).

The rearrangement links TRBV9 to TRBJ2-3, with 7 positions matching TRBD2. Unmatched junction bases numbered 6, after V lost 4 bases and J lost 1 base. CDR1 SGDLS and CDR2 YYNGEE come from the germline V gene. This CDR3 has 15 residues. CDR3 in DNA: TGTGCCAGCAGCCTATCTAGCGGAGGCACAGATACGCAGTATTTT. Its translation: CASSLSSGGTDTQYF.

Turning to this clone: This same CDR3 is encoded by further DNA sequences in the sample. The V and J genes are TRBV27 and TRBJ1-1; the D is unclear. CDR1 is MNHEY and CDR2 is SMNVEV in the germline V gene (reference sequence). The CDR3 loop spans 14 amino acids. V lost 6 bases and J lost 2, with 13 bases in between. The CDR3 region has the DNA TGTGCCAGCAGCCCAGGACTTCTAAACACTGAAGCTTTCTTT. Translation: CASSPGLLNTEAFF.

The rearrangement uses TRBV5-5 and TRBJ2-1, with D perhaps TRBD2 (6 bases). Germline CDR1 SGHKS, CDR2 YYEKEE (reference sequence). V was cut by 4 bases and J by 0 bases, with 11 bases left in between. The CDR3 is made up of 15 amino acids. Here the CDR3 reads CASSTYGSSYNEQFF. As DNA, the CDR3 is TGTGCCAGCAGCACATACGGGAGCTCCTACAATGAGCAGTTCTTC.